The rows below give T cell receptor beta chains drawn from one sample of a study of blood T cell repertoires in COVID-19. The repertoire was sequenced with immunoSEQ multiplex PCR; TCRdb's copy has only in-frame clones and lacks some. The sample includes about 200,000 clones, about 80% seen only once; the top ten take more than 4%. Sample: PBMCs or T cells enriched from blood (not recorded which). These receptors were taken from a woman aged 55-69 years with acute COVID-19. Each CDR3 is given with its conserved first and last residue. A D gene is named only where the DNA matches it firmly. Only part of the rows carry a size: once, few, many, or a class if the clone is expanded.

TRBJ2-7,TRBV6-6,NA,NA,TGTGCCAGCAGTTACGGAAGACTCCGCTACGAGCAGTACTTC,CASSYGRLRYEQYF
TRBJ1-6,TRBV19,TRBD1,NA,TGTGCCAGTGTCGACAGGGCAGACAATTCACCCCTCCACTTT,CASVDRADNSPLHF
TRBJ2-7,TRBV29-1,NA,NA,TGCAGCGTTGAATTGCGGGAACCCTACGAGCAGTACTTC,CSVELREPYEQYF
TRBJ1-2,TRBV7-2,NA,NA,TGTGCCAGCAGCTCTTGGGAGTCTAACTATGGCTACACCTTC,CASSSWESNYGYTF
TRBJ2-5,TRBV3-1/TRBV3-2,TRBD2,few,TGTGCCAGCAGCCAAGGATCGGTAGCGGGGGGGCCTTGGGAGACCCAGTACTTC,CASSQGSVAGGPWETQYF
TRBJ2-1,TRBV24-1,TRBD1,NA,TGTGCCACCAGTGCAGTTGACAGGGGGAGGAATGAGCAGTTCTTC,CATSAVDRGRNEQFF
TRBJ1-5,TRBV18,NA,NA,TGTGCCAGCTCACCACCGGGGCAGGCCGGCAATCAGCCCCAGCATTTT,CASSPPGQAGNQPQHF
TRBJ1-4,TRBV24-1,NA,NA,TGTGCCACCAGCGAAGGGGGAATTCCCCTAAATGAAAAACTGTTTTTT,CATSEGGIPLNEKLFF
TRBJ2-1,TRBV19,NA,NA,TGTGCCAGTACCCCGAAAGGGGGGGCCGGGAATGAGCAGTTCTTC,CASTPKGGAGNEQFF
TRBJ2-7,TRBV30,NA,NA,TGTGCCTGGAGTCAGGGGCCCTCCTACGAGCAGTACTTC,CAWSQGPSYEQYF
TRBJ2-7,TRBV7-2,TRBD2,NA,TGTGCCAGCAGCTCCCAGGAAGGAGCGGGAAGCGAGCAGTACTTC,CASSSQEGAGSEQYF
TRBJ1-2,TRBV7-2,NA,NA,TGTGCCAGCACGGACCGCAAGGGGGGGTACGATGGCTACACCTTC,CASTDRKGGYDGYTF
TRBJ1-5,TRBV6-2/TRBV6-3,NA,NA,TGTGCCAGCAGCTTACCCCGCTATAGCAATCAGCCCCAGCATTTT,CASSLPRYSNQPQHF
TRBJ2-2,TRBV9,NA,NA,TGTGCCAGCAGCCTCCCGGAGGGTAGCGTTGACACCGGGGAGCTGTTTTTT,CASSLPEGSVDTGELFF
TRBJ2-1,TRBV7-2,TRBD1,NA,TGTGCCAGCAGCTTTGGGGACAGGGTGGGTGAGCAGTTCTTC,CASSFGDRVGEQFF
TRBJ1-4,TRBV6-1,NA,many,TGTGCCAGCAGTGAAGGGACAGATAATGAAAAACTGTTTTTT,CASSEGTDNEKLFF
TRBJ1-5,TRBV4-3,NA,NA,TGCGCCAGCAGCAGTCGGGTAGGTCCTGGTCAGCCCCAGCATTTT,CASSSRVGPGQPQHF
TRBJ2-1,TRBV7-9,TRBD2,NA,TGTGCCAGCAGCCCCTTTTGGGAGGGCCTAAACAATGAGCAGTTCTTC,CASSPFWEGLNNEQFF
TRBJ2-5,TRBV14,NA,NA,TGTGCCAGCAGCCAAGTGATGGCGAGGGCGACCCAGTACTTC,CASSQVMARATQYF
TRBJ1-5,TRBV19,TRBD1,NA,TGTGCCAGTAGTCTTAAAGTCCCGGGACAGGGAGAAATTAGCAATCAGCCCCAGCATTTT,CASSLKVPGQGEISNQPQHF
TRBJ2-5,TRBV7-2,TRBD2,NA,TGTGCCAGCAACGATCTAGCGGAGGGGCGGACCCAGTACTTC,CASNDLAEGRTQYF
TRBJ1-6,TRBV5-8,TRBD1,NA,TGTGCCAGCAGCGGGGACAGGGGCCACGATAATTCACCCCTCCACTTT,CASSGDRGHDNSPLHF
TRBJ2-3,TRBV6-2/TRBV6-3,NA,NA,TGTGCCAGCAGTTCCGAAAGGGATAGACAGGCTTACACAGATACGCAGTATTTT,CASSSERDRQAYTDTQYF
TRBJ1-6,TRBV27,NA,NA,TGTGCCAGCAGTTTACCAGGCCACTCCTATAATTCACCCCTCCACTTT,CASSLPGHSYNSPLHF
TRBJ2-2,TRBV5-1,NA,NA,TGCGCCAGCAGCCCCGGGGGCGGGGAGCTGTTTTTT,CASSPGGGELFF
TRBJ2-7,TRBV11-3,TRBD2,NA,TGTGCCAGCAGCCCACGAGCGGGAGCCCCCTACGAGCAGTACTTC,CASSPRAGAPYEQYF
TRBJ2-3,TRBV9,TRBD1,NA,TGTGCCAGCAGCGTAGGGACAGGGGGGAGCACAGATACGCAGTATTTT,CASSVGTGGSTDTQYF
TRBJ1-4,TRBV20-1,NA,NA,TGCAGTGCTAGTGAGGTAGGACTGGAGACTTTT,CSASEVGLETF
TRBJ2-2,TRBV6-2/TRBV6-3,NA,NA,TGTGCCAGCAGTTATGCGGGACTGAACACCGGGGAGCTGTTTTTT,CASSYAGLNTGELFF
TRBJ1-2,TRBV29-1,NA,NA,TGCAGCGTTCGAGGCGGTCAGGGAGGGGGCTATGGCTACACCTTC,CSVRGGQGGGYGYTF